Following are 2 T cell receptor beta chains from one sample sequenced in a study of blood T cells in healthy people across ages. A second roughly 7 to 11 cycle PCR used barcoded and J-beta primers. One entry per CDR3 protein, called by TCRdb with MiXCR from the 5' RACE reads. Here the sample spans 800,000 to 1,300,000 distinct CDR3 sequences, less than 25% being singletons. The same specimen was also included in a second study, on T cells of mothers and their children.

The sequencing sample was made of blood. Receptors were obtained from a girl aged 2-10 years in good health.

This clonotype came up a few times. This rearrangement joins TRBV4-3 to TRBJ1-2; D ambiguous. V lost 0 bases, J lost 8 bases, and 10 bases lay in between. CDR3 length equals 13 residues. Germline-derived CDR1 and CDR2 are LGHNA and YSLEER. The chain's CDR3 is CASSQDRGQGYTF. The CDR3 bases are TGCGCCAGCAGCCAAGATCGAGGGCAGGGCTACACCTTC.

V usage is TRBV4-1 and J usage is TRBJ1-1, with D tentatively TRBD1 (5 bases). Looked up from germline, CDR1 is MGHRA and CDR2 is YSYEKL. Trimming left V 4 bases short and J 4 bases short, with 13 bases between. The CDR3 has 14 residues. CDR3 loop: CASSPGPLITEAFF. The CDR3 coding sequence is TGCGCCAGCAGCCCGGGACCGTTGATCACTGAAGCTTTCTTT.